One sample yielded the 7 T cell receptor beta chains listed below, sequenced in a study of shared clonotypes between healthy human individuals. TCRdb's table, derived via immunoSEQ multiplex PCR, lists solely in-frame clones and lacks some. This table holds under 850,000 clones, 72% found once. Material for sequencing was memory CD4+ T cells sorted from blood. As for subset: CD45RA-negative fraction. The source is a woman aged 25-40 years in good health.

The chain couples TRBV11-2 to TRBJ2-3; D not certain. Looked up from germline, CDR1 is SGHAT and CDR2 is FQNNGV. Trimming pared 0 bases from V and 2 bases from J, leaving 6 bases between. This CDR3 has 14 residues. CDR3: CASSLDSPTDTQYF. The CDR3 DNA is TGTGCCAGCAGCTTAGACTCGCCCACAGATACGCAGTATTTT.

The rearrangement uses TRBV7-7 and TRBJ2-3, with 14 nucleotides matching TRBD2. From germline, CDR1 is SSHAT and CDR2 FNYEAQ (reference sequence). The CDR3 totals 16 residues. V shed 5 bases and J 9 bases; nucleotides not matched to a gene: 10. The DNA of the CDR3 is TGTGCCAGCAGCCCGGATGGGACTAGCGGGAGTGGCACGCAGTATTTT. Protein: CASSPDGTSGSGTQYF.

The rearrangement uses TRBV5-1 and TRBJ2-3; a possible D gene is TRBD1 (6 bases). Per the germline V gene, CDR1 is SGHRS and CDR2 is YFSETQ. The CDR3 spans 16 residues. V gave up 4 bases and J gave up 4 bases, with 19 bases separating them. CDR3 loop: CASSLAGEVGADTQYF. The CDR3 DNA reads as TGCGCCAGCAGCCTGGCAGGGGAAGTCGGGGCAGATACGCAGTATTTT.

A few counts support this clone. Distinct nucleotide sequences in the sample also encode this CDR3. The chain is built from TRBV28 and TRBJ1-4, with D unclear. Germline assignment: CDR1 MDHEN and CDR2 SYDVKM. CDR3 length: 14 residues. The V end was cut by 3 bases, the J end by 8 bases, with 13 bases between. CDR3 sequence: CASSLGGRREKLFF. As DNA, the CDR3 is TGTGCCAGCAGTTTGGGCGGGCGCCGGGAAAAACTGTTTTTT.

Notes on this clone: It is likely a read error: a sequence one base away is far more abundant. CDR3 sequence reads: CASSLQGPYEQYF. In nucleotides, the CDR3 is TGTGCCAGCAGCTTACAGGGGCCCTACGAGCAGTACTTC. J is TRBJ2-7 and V is TRBV5-4; 7 nucleotides line up with TRBD1. This CDR3 has 13 amino acids. With V trimmed by 2 bases and J by 2 bases, 1 base remained unmatched. Germline V gene sequence: CDR1 SGHNT, CDR2 YYREEE (reference sequence).

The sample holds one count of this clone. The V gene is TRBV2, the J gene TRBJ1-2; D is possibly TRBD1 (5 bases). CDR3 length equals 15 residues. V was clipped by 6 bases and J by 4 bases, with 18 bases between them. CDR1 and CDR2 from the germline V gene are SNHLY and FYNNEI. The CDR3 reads CASRGHETVFYGYTF. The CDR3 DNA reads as TGTGCCAGCAGGGGGCACGAGACAGTTTTCTATGGCTACACCTTC.

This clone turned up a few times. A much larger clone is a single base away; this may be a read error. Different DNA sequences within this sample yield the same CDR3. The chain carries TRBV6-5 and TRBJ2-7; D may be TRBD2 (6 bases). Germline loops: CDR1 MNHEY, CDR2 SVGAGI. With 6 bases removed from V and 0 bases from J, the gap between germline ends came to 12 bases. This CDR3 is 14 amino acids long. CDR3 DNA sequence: TGTGCCAGCAGAAGGGACTTTTCCTCCTACGAGCAGTACTTC. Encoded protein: CASRRDFSSYEQYF.